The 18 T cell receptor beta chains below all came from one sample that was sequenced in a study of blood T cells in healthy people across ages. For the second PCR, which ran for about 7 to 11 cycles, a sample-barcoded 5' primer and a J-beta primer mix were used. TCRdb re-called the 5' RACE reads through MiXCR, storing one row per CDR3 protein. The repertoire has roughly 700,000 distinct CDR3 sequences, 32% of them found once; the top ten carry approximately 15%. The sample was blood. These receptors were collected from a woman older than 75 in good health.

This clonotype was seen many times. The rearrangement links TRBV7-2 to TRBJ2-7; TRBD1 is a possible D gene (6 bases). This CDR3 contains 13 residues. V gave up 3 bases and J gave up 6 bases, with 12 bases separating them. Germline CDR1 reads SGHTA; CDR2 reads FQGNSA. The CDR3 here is CASSLNQGGEQYF. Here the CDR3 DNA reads TGTGCCAGCAGCTTGAACCAAGGGGGCGAGCAGTACTTC.

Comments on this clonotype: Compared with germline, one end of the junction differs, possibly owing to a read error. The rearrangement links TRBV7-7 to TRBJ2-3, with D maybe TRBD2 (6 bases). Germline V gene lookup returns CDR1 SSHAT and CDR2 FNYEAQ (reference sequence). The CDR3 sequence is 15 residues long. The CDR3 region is CASSRSVADTDTQYF. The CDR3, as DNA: TGTGCTAGCAGCAGATCGGTAGCGGACACAGATACGCAGTATTTT. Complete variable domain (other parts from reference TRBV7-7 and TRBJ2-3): GAGVSQSPRYKVTKRGQDVTLRCDPISSHATLYWYQQALGQGPEFLTYFNYEAQPDKSGLPSDRFSAERPEGSISTLTIQRTEQRDSAMYRCASSRSVADTDTQYFGPGTRLTVL.

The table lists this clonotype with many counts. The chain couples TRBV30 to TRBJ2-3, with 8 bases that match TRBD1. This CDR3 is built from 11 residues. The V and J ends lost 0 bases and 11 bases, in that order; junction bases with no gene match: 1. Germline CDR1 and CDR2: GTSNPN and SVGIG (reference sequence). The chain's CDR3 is CAWSVGTGQYF. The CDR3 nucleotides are TGTGCCTGGAGTGTAGGGACAGGGCAGTATTTT.

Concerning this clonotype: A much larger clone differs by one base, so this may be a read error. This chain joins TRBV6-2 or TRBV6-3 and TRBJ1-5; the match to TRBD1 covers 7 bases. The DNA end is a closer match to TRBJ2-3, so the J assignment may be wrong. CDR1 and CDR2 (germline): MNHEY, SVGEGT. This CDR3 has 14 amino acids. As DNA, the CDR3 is TGTGCCAGCAGGGTAGGGGGCATCGGTCAGCCCCAGTATTTT. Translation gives CASRVGGIGQPQYF.

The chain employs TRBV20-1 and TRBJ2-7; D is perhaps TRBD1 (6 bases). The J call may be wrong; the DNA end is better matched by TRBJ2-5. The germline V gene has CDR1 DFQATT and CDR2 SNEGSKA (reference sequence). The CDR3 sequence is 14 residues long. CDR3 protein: CSAPTGRTQETQYF. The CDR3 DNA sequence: TGCAGTGCTCCGACAGGCCGGACACAAGAGACCCAGTACTTC.

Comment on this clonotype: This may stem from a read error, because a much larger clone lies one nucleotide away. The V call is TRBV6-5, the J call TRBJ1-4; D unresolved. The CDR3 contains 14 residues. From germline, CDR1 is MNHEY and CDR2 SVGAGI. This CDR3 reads CASSYNGNNEKRFF. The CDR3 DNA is TGTGCCAGCAGTTACAATGGAAATAATGAAAAACGGTTTTTT.

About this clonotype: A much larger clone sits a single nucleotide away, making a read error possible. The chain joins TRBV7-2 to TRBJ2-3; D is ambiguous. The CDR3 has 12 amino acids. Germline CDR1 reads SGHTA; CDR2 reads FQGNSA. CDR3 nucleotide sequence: TGTGCCAGCAACACCGTTACAGATGCGCAGTATTTT. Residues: CASNTVTDAQYF.

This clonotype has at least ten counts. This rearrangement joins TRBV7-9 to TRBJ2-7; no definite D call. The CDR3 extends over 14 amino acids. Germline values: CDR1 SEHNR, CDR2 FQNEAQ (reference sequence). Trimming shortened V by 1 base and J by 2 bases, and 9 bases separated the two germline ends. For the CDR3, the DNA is TGTGCCAGCAGCTTAGTTGGAACAACCTACGAGCAGTACTTC. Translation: CASSLVGTTYEQYF.

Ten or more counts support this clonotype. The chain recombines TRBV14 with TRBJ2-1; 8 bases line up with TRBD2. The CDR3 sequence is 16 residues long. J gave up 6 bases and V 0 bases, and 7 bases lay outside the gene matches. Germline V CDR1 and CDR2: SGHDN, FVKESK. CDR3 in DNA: TGTGCCAGCAGCCAAGATCGGGGACTAGTTCGCAATGAGCAGTTCTTC. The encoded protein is CASSQDRGLVRNEQFF.

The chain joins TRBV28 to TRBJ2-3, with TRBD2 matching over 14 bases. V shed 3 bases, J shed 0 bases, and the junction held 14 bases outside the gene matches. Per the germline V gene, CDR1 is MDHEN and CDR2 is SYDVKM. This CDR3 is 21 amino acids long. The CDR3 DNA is TGTGCCAGCAGTTTTATCCCCCCTGGGACTAGCGGGAGATGGAGCACAGATACGCAGTATTTT. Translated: CASSFIPPGTSGRWSTDTQYF.

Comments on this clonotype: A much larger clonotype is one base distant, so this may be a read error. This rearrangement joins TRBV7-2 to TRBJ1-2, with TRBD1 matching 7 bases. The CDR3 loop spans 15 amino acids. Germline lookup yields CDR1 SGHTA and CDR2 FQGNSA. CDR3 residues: CAGSEEGGGAGGYTF. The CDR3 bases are TGTGCCGGCAGCGAAGAGGGAGGGGGCGCGGGTGGCTACACCTTC.

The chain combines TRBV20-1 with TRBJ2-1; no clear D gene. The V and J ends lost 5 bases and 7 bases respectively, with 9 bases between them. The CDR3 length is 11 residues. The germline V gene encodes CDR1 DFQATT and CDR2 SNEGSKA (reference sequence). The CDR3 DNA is TGCAGTGCTCTCAGTTTTAATGAGCAGTTCTTC. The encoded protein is CSALSFNEQFF.

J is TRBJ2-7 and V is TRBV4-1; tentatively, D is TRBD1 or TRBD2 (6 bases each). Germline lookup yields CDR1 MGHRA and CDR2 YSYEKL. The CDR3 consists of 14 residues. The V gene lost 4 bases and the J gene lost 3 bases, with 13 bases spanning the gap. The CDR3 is CASSPPGANYEQYF. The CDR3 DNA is TGCGCCAGCAGCCCCCCGGGGGCTAACTACGAGCAGTACTTC.

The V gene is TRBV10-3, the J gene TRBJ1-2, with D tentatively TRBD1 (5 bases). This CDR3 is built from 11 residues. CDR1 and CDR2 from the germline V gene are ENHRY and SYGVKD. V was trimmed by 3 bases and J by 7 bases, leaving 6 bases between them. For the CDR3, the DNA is TGTGCCATCAGTGATCAGGGTGGCTACACCTTC. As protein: CAISDQGGYTF.

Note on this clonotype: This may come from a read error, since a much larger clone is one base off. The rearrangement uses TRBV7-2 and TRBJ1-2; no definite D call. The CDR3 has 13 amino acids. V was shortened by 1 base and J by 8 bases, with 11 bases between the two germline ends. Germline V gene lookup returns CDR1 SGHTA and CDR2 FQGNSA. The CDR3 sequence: CASSLGVIGGYTF. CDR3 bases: TGTGCCAGCAGCTTAGGGGTGATCGGAGGCTACACCTTC. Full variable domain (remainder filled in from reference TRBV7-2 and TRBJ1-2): GAGVSQSPSNKVTEKGKDVELRCDPISGHTALYWYRQSLGQGLEFLIYFQGNSAPDKSGLPSDRFSAERTGGSVSTLTIQRTQQEDSAVYLCASSLGVIGGYTFGSGTRLTVV.

The CDR3 DNA reads as TGCGCCAGCAGCTTGGAGGCTCCGGGAGGGGCCGATGTCCTGACTTTC. Its translation: CASSLEAPGGADVLTF. The chain is built from TRBV5-1 and TRBJ2-6; 8 nucleotides match TRBD2. The germline gives CDR1 SGHRS, CDR2 YFSETQ. There are 16 residues in the CDR3. With V trimmed by 0 bases and J by 13 bases, 12 bases remained unmatched.

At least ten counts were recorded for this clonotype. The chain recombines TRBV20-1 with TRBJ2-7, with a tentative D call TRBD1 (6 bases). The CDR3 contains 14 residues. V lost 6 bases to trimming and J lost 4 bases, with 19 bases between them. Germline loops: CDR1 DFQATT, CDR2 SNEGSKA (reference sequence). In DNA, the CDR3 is TGCAGTGCGGGGGACACCGGCAGGGGATACGAGCAGTACTTC. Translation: CSAGDTGRGYEQYF.

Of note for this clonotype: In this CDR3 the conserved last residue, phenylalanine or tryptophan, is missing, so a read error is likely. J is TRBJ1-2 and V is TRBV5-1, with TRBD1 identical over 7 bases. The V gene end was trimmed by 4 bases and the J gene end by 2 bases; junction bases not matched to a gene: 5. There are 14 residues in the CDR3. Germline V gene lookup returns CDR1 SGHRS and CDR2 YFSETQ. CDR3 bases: TGCGCCAGCAGCGCATCAGGGGGGAACTATGGCTACACCGTC. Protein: CASSASGGNYGYTV.